These 27 T cell receptor beta chains were sequenced from one sample in a study of immune evolution from preneoplasia to lung adenocarcinoma. Profiling relied on immunoSEQ multiplex PCR, and the TCRdb table lists in-frame clones only, not all of them. The table has roughly 6,700 clones, approximately 79% seen once. The sequenced sample was FFPE invasive lung adenocarcinoma tissue. The receptor source for this set is a person between 55 and 69 years old with lung adenocarcinoma.

This clone was observed a single time. This chain connects TRBV5-6 to TRBJ2-2, with TRBD2 matching over 10 bases. The CDR3 contains 15 residues. V lost 5 bases, J lost 4 bases, and 5 bases stayed unmatched. CDR1 and CDR2 from the germline V gene are SGHDT and YYEEEE. The CDR3 DNA is TGTGCCAGCAGAATAGCGGGAGGAGGCACCGGGGAGCTGTTTTTT. It encodes CASRIAGGGTGELFF.

The V call is TRBV18, the J call TRBJ1-1; TRBD1 is a possible D gene (6 bases). The CDR3 runs 12 residues. Trimming removed 3 bases from V and 8 bases from J, with 10 bases in between. CDR1 and CDR2 (germline): KGHSH, LQKENI. CDR3 region: CASSPRTAEAFF. The CDR3 nucleotides read TGTGCCAGCTCACCGAGGACAGCCGAAGCTTTCTTT.

The V and J genes are TRBV7-2 and TRBJ2-1; D perhaps matches TRBD2 (6 bases). This CDR3 spans 15 amino acids. The V gene lost 6 bases and the J gene lost 1 base, with 13 bases spanning the gap. Germline CDR1 and CDR2: SGHTA and FQGNSA. The CDR3 sequence: CASRITGTSYNEQFF. The CDR3 DNA reads TGTGCCAGCAGGATTACCGGGACTTCCTACAATGAGCAGTTCTTC.

The rearrangement joins TRBV7-2 to TRBJ2-7; 7 bases agree with TRBD2. J was trimmed by 3 bases and V by 5 bases; bases with no gene match: 4. The germline CDR1 and CDR2 sequences are SGHTA and FQGNSA. The CDR3 is made up of 13 amino acids. CDR3 nucleotides: TGTGCCAGCAGCCGTGGGGGGGGCTACGAGCAGTACTTC. Translation: CASSRGGGYEQYF.

This chain uses TRBV2 with TRBJ1-1, with D unclear. Trimming shortened V by 4 bases and J by 3 bases, and 12 bases separated the two germline ends. Germline loops: CDR1 SNHLY, CDR2 FYNNEI. The CDR3 loop spans 14 amino acids. CDR3 nucleotides: TGTGCCAGCAGTGCCCAAACAGCGCACACTGAAGCTTTCTTT. Protein: CASSAQTAHTEAFF. Full variable domain (outside the CDR3, taken from reference TRBV2 and TRBJ1-1): EPEVTQTPSHQVTQMGQEVILRCVPISNHLYFYWYRQILGQKVEFLVSFYNNEISEKSEIFDDQFSVERPDGSNFTLKIRSTKLEDSAMYFCASSAQTAHTEAFFGQGTRLTVV.

The rearrangement links TRBV6-6 to TRBJ2-1, with TRBD1 matching over 10 bases. Unmatched junction bases numbered 7, after V lost 6 bases and J lost 8 bases. The germline V gene has CDR1 MNHNY and CDR2 SVGAGI (reference sequence). The CDR3 extends over 14 amino acids. CDR3 nucleotide sequence: TGTGCCAGCAGCTCCGGGACAGGGGCATATGAGCAGTTCTTC. This sequence encodes CASSSGTGAYEQFF.

The chain has TRBV6-6 and TRBJ2-3; D unclear. The CDR3 totals 14 residues. Trimming shortened V by 2 bases and J by 0 bases, and 6 bases separated the two germline ends. Per the germline V gene, CDR1 is MNHNY and CDR2 is SVGAGI (reference sequence). CDR3 nucleotide sequence: TGTGCCAGCAGTTACGTGGGCAGCACAGATACGCAGTATTTT. This translates into CASSYVGSTDTQYF.

The chain combines TRBV28 with TRBJ2-6; D not certain. V lost 8 bases, J lost 4 bases, and 6 bases lay in between. CDR1 MDHEN and CDR2 SYDVKM come from the germline V gene. This CDR3 comprises 12 residues. CDR3: CASLAGANVLTF. Written as DNA, the CDR3 is TGTGCCAGCCTTGCGGGGGCCAACGTCCTGACTTTC.

This clone was found a few times. The chain combines TRBV9 with TRBJ2-1, with a weak D call TRBD2 (5 bases). CDR3 length: 16 amino acids. The germline V gene has CDR1 SGDLS and CDR2 YYNGEE. Trimming took off 0 bases at V and 8 bases at J, with 18 bases between the two ends. This CDR3 is CASSVVTGEYEDEQFF. The CDR3 nucleotides read TGTGCCAGCAGCGTAGTAACTGGGGAGTACGAAGATGAGCAGTTCTTC.

The chain links TRBV29-1 to TRBJ1-2; the D gene is possibly TRBD1 (5 bases). The germline gives CDR1 SQVTM, CDR2 ANQGSEA. The CDR3 totals 12 residues. Trimming removed 3 bases at V and 8 bases at J, with 13 bases between. CDR3 sequence (DNA): TGCAGCGTTGATTTTCAGGGTGGCGGCTACACCTTC. Residues: CSVDFQGGGYTF. Based on the CDR3 plus reference TRBV29-1 and TRBJ1-2, the full variable domain is SAVISQKPSRDICQRGTSLTIQCQVDSQVTMMFWYRQQPGQSLTLIATANQGSEATYESGFVIDKFPISRPNLTFSTLTVSNMSPEDSSIYLCSVDFQGGGYTFGSGTRLTVV.

This chain joins TRBV5-1 and TRBJ1-2, with TRBD1 matching over 8 bases. Per germline, CDR1 SGHRS and CDR2 YFSETQ. V lost 3 bases, J lost 4 bases, and 11 bases stayed unmatched. There are 16 residues in the CDR3. The CDR3 spells CASSSLPGQGGYGYTF. DNA for the CDR3: TGCGCCAGCAGCTCGCTTCCCGGACAGGGCGGCTATGGCTACACCTTC.

The J gene is TRBJ1-5, the V gene TRBV7-2; D not resolved. This CDR3 contains 15 residues. With 1 base removed from V and 6 bases from J, the gap between germline ends came to 13 bases. Per the germline V gene, CDR1 is SGHTA and CDR2 is FQGNSA. The CDR3 DNA reads TGTGCCAGCAGCTTAGTTTGGGGTGAGGGTCAGCCCCAGCATTTT. Residues: CASSLVWGEGQPQHF.

The chain has TRBV28 and TRBJ2-7; D gene uncertain. This CDR3 spans 13 amino acids. Germline V gene lookup returns CDR1 MDHEN and CDR2 SYDVKM. V was shortened by 3 bases and J by 7 bases, with 13 bases between the two germline ends. CDR3 DNA sequence: TGTGCCAGCAGTTTGCCCTTTTTGGGAGAGCAGTACTTC. Residues: CASSLPFLGEQYF.

This chain joins TRBV4-1 and TRBJ1-5; possible D gene TRBD1, 5 bases. V lost 0 bases and J 5 bases, leaving 11 bases between the germline ends. This CDR3 contains 15 residues. Germline CDR1 is MGHRA and CDR2 is YSYEKL. In nucleotides, the CDR3 is TGCGCCAGCAGCCAAGATTGGGACGGCTATCAGCCCCAGCATTTT. This sequence encodes CASSQDWDGYQPQHF.

The genes are TRBV15 and TRBJ1-5; D is possibly TRBD1 (6 bases). The length of the CDR3 is 17 residues. CDR1 and CDR2 (germline): LNHNV, YYDKDF (reference sequence). The V end was cut by 5 bases, the J end by 8 bases, with 25 bases between. DNA of the CDR3: TGTGCCACCAGCGGTGAGGGGGGGACGGGGACTATAGAGCCCCAGCATTTT. Protein product: CATSGEGGTGTIEPQHF.

This chain links TRBV11-2 with TRBJ2-2; D is uncertain. Trimming cost V 5 bases and J 1 base, with 11 bases left between them. The CDR3 has 15 residues. Germline CDR1 and CDR2: SGHAT and FQNNGV. The CDR3 sequence: CASSPRVQNTGELFF. CDR3 bases: TGTGCCAGCAGCCCCCGAGTCCAGAACACCGGGGAGCTGTTTTTT.

Concerning this clone itself: The junction does not match germline at one end; this may be a read error. The chain has TRBV5-1 and TRBJ2-3, with D unclear. The CDR3 has 16 amino acids. Germline CDR1 and CDR2: SGHRS and YFSETQ. In DNA form, the CDR3 reads TGCGCCAGCAGCTTGGCCTCTGGTTTTCCAACAGATACGCAATATTTT. Residues: CASSLASGFPTDTQYF.

This chain connects TRBV5-1 to TRBJ2-1, with D perhaps TRBD2 (5 bases). CDR1 and CDR2 (germline): SGHRS, YFSETQ. The CDR3 contains 15 residues. V lost 0 bases and J 8 bases, leaving 15 bases between the germline ends. The CDR3 nucleotides are TGCGCCAGCAGCTTGGAGGGCCCCGGGATGGATGAGCAGTTCTTC. It codes for CASSLEGPGMDEQFF.

This clone occurred once. The chain carries TRBV30 and TRBJ2-5, with 13 positions matching TRBD2. CDR3 size: 14 residues. After removal of 3 bases from V and 13 bases from J, the junction contained 11 bases not matched to a gene. Germline V gene data show CDR1 as GTSNPN and CDR2 as SVGIG (reference sequence). The CDR3 DNA follows: TGTGCCTGGAGAGACCGGGGACTAGCGGGGCAATCGTACTTC. Translated: CAWRDRGLAGQSYF.

The CDR3 nucleotides read TGTGCCAGCAGTGAAGCGGGGACGTCGGCTGAAGCTTTCTTT. Its translation: CASSEAGTSAEAFF. This chain joins TRBV6-1 and TRBJ1-1; tentative D call: TRBD1 (5 bases). Looked up from germline, CDR1 is MNHNS and CDR2 is SASEGT. V gave up 0 bases and J gave up 6 bases, with 11 bases separating them. This CDR3 contains 14 residues.

This clone was picked up one time. As DNA, the CDR3 is TGCGCCAGCAGCCACTCCCAGGGTACCGGGGAGCTGTTTTTT. This translates into CASSHSQGTGELFF. The J gene is TRBJ2-2, the V gene TRBV4-1; possibly TRBD1 for D (5 bases). The CDR3 totals 14 residues. Deletions cut 3 bases from V and 5 bases from J, with 10 bases between. From germline, CDR1 is MGHRA and CDR2 YSYEKL.

This chain links TRBV4-1 with TRBJ1-2, with D hard to call. CDR1 and CDR2 (germline): MGHRA, YSYEKL. This CDR3 spans 13 amino acids. The V end was cut by 0 bases, the J end by 4 bases, with 6 bases between. CDR3 sequence: CASSQDLAYGYTF. The CDR3 coding sequence is TGCGCCAGCAGCCAAGATCTTGCCTATGGCTACACCTTC.

The gene calls are TRBV6-4 and TRBJ2-2, with 10 bases matching TRBD2. Trimming removed 3 bases from V and 6 bases from J; junction bases left unmatched: 4. CDR1 is MRHNA and CDR2 is SNTAGT in the germline V gene. The CDR3 is 15 amino acids. The CDR3 here is CASSDVAGGPGELFF. The CDR3 DNA reads TGTGCCAGCAGTGATGTAGCGGGAGGCCCCGGGGAGCTGTTTTTT.

The chain joins TRBV18 to TRBJ2-1, with 8 bases fitting TRBD2. This CDR3 comprises 15 residues. CDR1 and CDR2 from the germline V gene are KGHSH and LQKENI. V shed 3 bases and J 3 bases; nucleotides not matched to a gene: 4. The CDR3 protein is CASSPGRGLYNEQFF. The CDR3 nucleotides read TGTGCCAGCTCACCCGGGAGGGGCCTCTACAATGAGCAGTTCTTC. The full variable domain, in which reference TRBV18 and TRBJ2-1 provide the parts outside the CDR3, is NAGVMQNPRHLVRRRGQEARLRCSPMKGHSHVYWYRQLPEEGLKFMVYLQKENIIDESGMPKERFSAEFPKEGPSILRIQQVVRGDSAAYFCASSPGRGLYNEQFFGPGTRLTVL.

The rearrangement joins TRBV23-1 to TRBJ1-2; D ambiguous. TRBV23-1 is recorded as an ORF, its role being uncertain. V dropped 4 bases and J dropped 4 bases, with 31 bases sitting between them. The CDR3 covers 20 residues. This CDR3 reads CASSPLHPRNTGKSCYGYTF. In DNA, the CDR3 is TGCGCCAGCAGTCCCTTGCACCCGAGGAATACGGGTAAGTCGTGCTATGGCTACACCTTC.

The chain employs TRBV5-1 and TRBJ2-3, with D possibly matching TRBD2 (6 bases). The germline V gene encodes CDR1 SGHRS and CDR2 YFSETQ. Trimming took 4 bases from V and 3 from J, leaving 21 bases between them. CDR3 length equals 17 residues. CDR3 coding DNA: TGCGCCAGCAGCCCCGGAGGGACGAGGGTTGGGACAGATACGCAGTATTTT. Translating it yields CASSPGGTRVGTDTQYF. Together with reference TRBV5-1 and TRBJ2-3, the CDR3 gives the full variable domain: KAGVTQTPRYLIKTRGQQVTLSCSPISGHRSVSWYQQTPGQGLQFLFEYFSETQRNKGNFPGRFSGRQFSNSRSEMNVSTLELGDSALYLCASSPGGTRVGTDTQYFGPGTRLTVL.

The V and J genes are TRBV5-5 and TRBJ1-1, with 9 positions matching TRBD1. In germline, CDR1 is SGHKS, CDR2 YYEKEE (reference sequence). V lost 4 bases to trimming and J lost 1 base; unmatched junction nucleotides: 11. The CDR3 covers 17 residues. The CDR3 sequence: CASSLRFPGQGNTEAFF. The CDR3 DNA is TGTGCCAGCAGCCTACGATTCCCGGGACAGGGGAACACTGAAGCTTTCTTT.